The clone carrying this TCR beta chain was detected only a few times. The ends lost 7 bases at V and 7 bases at J; junction bases unmatched: 14. This CDR3 contains 15 residues. TCRdb passed the RT-PCR reads through MiXCR, listing each CDR3 protein once. The data contain around 600,000 distinct CDR3 sequences, around 11% of them singletons. The data originate from a study of response to subunit inactivated influenza vaccine. The same data also went into a second study, on T cells expressing NK-cell markers. That report adds: Researchers built TCR beta cDNA using 5'RACE template switching with UMIs.

The source of this sequence is a man aged 50 to 59 who received an inactivated influenza vaccine. This specimen was PBMCs from blood, taken on the day of vaccination. This chain connects TRBV6-7 to TRBJ2-7; 9 nucleotides line up with TRBD1. TRBV6-7 is assigned to the ORF class and has an uncertain function. In nucleotides, the CDR3 is TGTGCCAGCACCGAAACTCCCGGGACAGGGAATGAGCAGTACTTC. Its translation is CASTETPGTGNEQYF.